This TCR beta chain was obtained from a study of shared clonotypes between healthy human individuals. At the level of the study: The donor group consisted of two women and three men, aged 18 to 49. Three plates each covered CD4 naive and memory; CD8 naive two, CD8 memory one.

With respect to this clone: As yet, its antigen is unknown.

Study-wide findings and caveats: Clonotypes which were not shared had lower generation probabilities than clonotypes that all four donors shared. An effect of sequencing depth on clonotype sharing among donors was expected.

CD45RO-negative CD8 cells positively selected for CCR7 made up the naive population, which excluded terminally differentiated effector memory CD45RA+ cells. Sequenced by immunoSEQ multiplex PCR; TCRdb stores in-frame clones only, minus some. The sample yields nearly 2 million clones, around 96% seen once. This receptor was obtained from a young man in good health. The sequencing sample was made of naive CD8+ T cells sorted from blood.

CDR3 amino acids: CASSPEGWYQETQYF. CDR3 in DNA: TGTGCCAGCAGCCCGGAAGGCTGGTACCAAGAGACCCAGTACTTC. V and J are TRBV6-5 and TRBJ2-5, with D unresolved. The CDR3 spans 15 residues. Deletions cut 6 bases from V and 0 bases from J, with 14 bases between. The germline CDR1 and CDR2 sequences are MNHEY and SVGAGI.